The rows below give T cell receptor beta chains drawn from one sample of a study of blood T cell repertoires in COVID-19. Clones were read by immunoSEQ multiplex PCR, and TCRdb kept only the in-frame ones, dropping some. Among roughly 74,000 clones listed, around four fifths were seen once. The sequencing sample was made of peripheral blood. The receptors originated from a man aged 70-80 years with acute or convalescent COVID-19. The CDR3 runs from the conserved cysteine through the conserved F or W. Each record gives: J gene, D gene, clone size, V gene, CDR3 DNA, CDR3 protein. The D gene is left open where the match is weak. Clone sizes are given selectively: once, few, many, or a class where the clone is expanded.

j_gene: TRBJ1-1
d_gene: .
abundance: .
v_gene: TRBV5-1
CDR3nt: TGCGCCAGCAGCTTCTCCCCGAACACTGAAGCTTTCTTT
CDR3aa: CASSFSPNTEAFF

j_gene: TRBJ1-1
d_gene: TRBD1
abundance: .
v_gene: TRBV11-2
CDR3nt: TGTGCCAGCAGCCTCCGGGACAGGGGGCGAACTGAAGCTTTCTTT
CDR3aa: CASSLRDRGRTEAFF

j_gene: TRBJ2-7
d_gene: .
abundance: .
v_gene: TRBV28
CDR3nt: TGTGCCAGCAGTTTGGGCAGAAGCTACGAGCAGTACTTC
CDR3aa: CASSLGRSYEQYF

j_gene: TRBJ2-5
d_gene: TRBD2
abundance: few
v_gene: TRBV20-1
CDR3nt: TGCAGTGCTAGTCCAGCGGGAGTTCAAGAGACCCAGTACTTC
CDR3aa: CSASPAGVQETQYF

j_gene: TRBJ1-2
d_gene: TRBD1
abundance: .
v_gene: TRBV5-8
CDR3nt: TGTGCCAGCAGCTTCCAAACAGGGGGGGATTCTGGCTACACCTTC
CDR3aa: CASSFQTGGDSGYTF

j_gene: TRBJ2-6
d_gene: .
abundance: .
v_gene: TRBV10-2
CDR3nt: TGCGCCAGCAGTGGCATGGAGTACGGCTCTGGGGCCAACGTCCTGACTTTC
CDR3aa: CASSGMEYGSGANVLTF

j_gene: TRBJ2-2
d_gene: .
abundance: .
v_gene: TRBV27
CDR3nt: TGTGCCAGCAGTTCCAAGCGGGACAGGAGCACCGGGGAGCTGTTTTTT
CDR3aa: CASSSKRDRSTGELFF

j_gene: TRBJ2-1
d_gene: .
abundance: .
v_gene: TRBV24-1
CDR3nt: TGTGCCACCAGTGCAACAGGGGAGCAGTTCTTC
CDR3aa: CATSATGEQFF

j_gene: TRBJ2-3
d_gene: .
abundance: .
v_gene: TRBV28
CDR3nt: TGTGCCAGCAGTTTGGGGGCAGGGAGCACAGATACGCAGTATTTT
CDR3aa: CASSLGAGSTDTQYF

j_gene: TRBJ2-2
d_gene: TRBD2
abundance: .
v_gene: TRBV5-6
CDR3nt: TGTGCCAGCAGCTCCCGGACTAGCGGGAACACCGGGGAGCTGTTTTTT
CDR3aa: CASSSRTSGNTGELFF

j_gene: TRBJ1-2
d_gene: .
abundance: .
v_gene: TRBV7-2
CDR3nt: TGTGCCAGCAGCTTAGCGCAGGGGATGACCTACACCTTC
CDR3aa: CASSLAQGMTYTF

j_gene: TRBJ1-2
d_gene: .
abundance: .
v_gene: TRBV5-1
CDR3nt: TGCGCCAGCAGCCCCTCCGTGACAAGCTATGGCTACACCTTC
CDR3aa: CASSPSVTSYGYTF

j_gene: TRBJ2-1
d_gene: .
abundance: .
v_gene: TRBV7-6
CDR3nt: TGTGCCAGCAGCCCCGGACTACACTACAATGAGCAGTTCTTC
CDR3aa: CASSPGLHYNEQFF

j_gene: TRBJ1-6
d_gene: .
abundance: .
v_gene: TRBV27
CDR3nt: TGTGCCAGCAGTTTAAGGACTGGGGAAAGCTCCTATAATTCACCCCTCCACTTT
CDR3aa: CASSLRTGESSYNSPLHF

j_gene: TRBJ2-5
d_gene: TRBD1
abundance: .
v_gene: TRBV19
CDR3nt: TGTGCCAGTAGTACCGCCCAGACAGGGCTACAAGAGACCCAGTACTTC
CDR3aa: CASSTAQTGLQETQYF

j_gene: TRBJ1-3
d_gene: TRBD1
abundance: once
v_gene: TRBV7-8
CDR3nt: TGTGCCAGCAGCTCGTCCACAGGGGGCTCTGGAAACACCATATATTTT
CDR3aa: CASSSSTGGSGNTIYF

j_gene: TRBJ2-3
d_gene: .
abundance: .
v_gene: TRBV7-6
CDR3nt: TGTGCCAGCAGCTCAACCAGGGAATCTAGCACAGATACGCAGTATTTT
CDR3aa: CASSSTRESSTDTQYF

j_gene: TRBJ2-6
d_gene: .
abundance: .
v_gene: TRBV18
CDR3nt: TGTGCCAGCTCACCACGGAGCTCTGGGGCCAACGTCCTGACTTTC
CDR3aa: CASSPRSSGANVLTF

j_gene: TRBJ2-1
d_gene: .
abundance: .
v_gene: TRBV9
CDR3nt: TGTGCCAGCAGCGTAGATCCTAGTTACAATGAGCAGTTCTTC
CDR3aa: CASSVDPSYNEQFF

j_gene: TRBJ2-2
d_gene: .
abundance: .
v_gene: TRBV4-3
CDR3nt: TGCGCCAGCAGCCAAGATGAGGGATTTGCGTATACCGGGGAGCTGTTTTTT
CDR3aa: CASSQDEGFAYTGELFF

j_gene: TRBJ2-7
d_gene: TRBD2
abundance: .
v_gene: TRBV7-2
CDR3nt: TGTGCCAGCAGGCCATTTAGCGGGAGCTACGAGCAGTACTTC
CDR3aa: CASRPFSGSYEQYF

j_gene: TRBJ2-7
d_gene: TRBD2
abundance: .
v_gene: TRBV18
CDR3nt: TGTGCCAGCTCACCATTGTTAAGCGGGAGAGCCTACGAGCAGTACTTC
CDR3aa: CASSPLLSGRAYEQYF

j_gene: TRBJ2-7
d_gene: TRBD1
abundance: .
v_gene: TRBV27
CDR3nt: TGTGCCAGCAGTTTATCGGGACAGGGAGTCTACGAGCAGTACTTC
CDR3aa: CASSLSGQGVYEQYF

j_gene: TRBJ1-1
d_gene: .
abundance: .
v_gene: TRBV5-1
CDR3nt: TGCGCCAGCAGCTTGCCCGGGAATGAAGCTTTCTTT
CDR3aa: CASSLPGNEAFF

j_gene: TRBJ2-2
d_gene: .
abundance: .
v_gene: TRBV27
CDR3nt: TGTGCCAGCAGTTTGGACAGATACACCGGGGAGCTGTTTTTT
CDR3aa: CASSLDRYTGELFF

j_gene: TRBJ1-1
d_gene: .
abundance: .
v_gene: TRBV3-1/TRBV3-2
CDR3nt: TGTGCCAGCAGCCGGGGCCAGGGCACTGAAGCTTTCTTT
CDR3aa: CASSRGQGTEAFF

j_gene: TRBJ1-1
d_gene: .
abundance: .
v_gene: TRBV19
CDR3nt: TGTGCCAGTAGAACGGTAGGGGGGGACACTGAAGCTTTCTTT
CDR3aa: CASRTVGGDTEAFF